A single sample gave rise to the 9 T cell receptor beta chains below, sequenced in a study of graft-versus-host responses after intestinal transplantation. Their antigens remain unidentified. Clones were sequenced by immunoSEQ multiplex PCR, and TCRdb holds only the in-frame ones, with some missing. The sample carries 150,000 or so clones, over 90% recorded once. The sample consisted of unstimulated CD4+ T cells sorted from spleen or lymph node cells, taken before intestinal transplant. The source is a human donor who received an intestinal transplant.

V and J are TRBV7-9 and TRBJ1-1, with D unclear. The CDR3 has 14 residues. V lost 0 bases, J lost 1 base, and 6 bases lay in between. The germline V gene encodes CDR1 SEHNR and CDR2 FQNEAQ (reference sequence). The CDR3 region is CASSLAPQNTEAFF. The CDR3 DNA is TGTGCCAGCAGCTTAGCTCCACAGAACACTGAAGCTTTCTTT.

The chain joins TRBV28 to TRBJ2-3; D is uncertain. The CDR3 covers 14 residues. V shed 3 bases and J shed 1 base, with 8 bases lying between them. Germline V gene data show CDR1 as MDHEN and CDR2 as SYDVKM. The DNA for the CDR3 is TGTGCCAGCAGTTTTAAGCAGCGCACAGATACGCAGTATTTT. It specifies CASSFKQRTDTQYF.

The chain employs TRBV30 and TRBJ2-4; D remains ambiguous. The V gene lost 0 bases and the J gene lost 3 bases, with 12 bases spanning the gap. CDR1 is GTSNPN and CDR2 is SVGIG in the germline V gene (reference sequence). The CDR3 covers 15 residues. The chain's CDR3 is CAWSVPSVDKNIQYF. In DNA, the CDR3 is TGTGCCTGGAGTGTACCTAGTGTCGACAAAAACATTCAGTACTTC.

The chain carries TRBV27 and TRBJ1-5; D might be TRBD1 (5 bases). Trimming took 8 bases from V and 0 from J, leaving 14 bases between them. From germline, CDR1 is MNHEY and CDR2 SMNVEV (reference sequence). The CDR3 has 15 residues. CDR3 in amino acids: CASLATVYSNQPQHF. The CDR3 DNA sequence: TGTGCCAGCCTAGCGACAGTTTATAGCAATCAGCCCCAGCATTTT.

The genes are TRBV6-5 and TRBJ2-3, with 10 bases lining up with TRBD2. Trimming at V came to 10 bases and at J to 4 bases, leaving 11 bases not matched to a gene. Germline loops: CDR1 MNHEY, CDR2 SVGAGI. The CDR3 covers 15 residues. The CDR3 DNA reads as TGTGCCACGTCACGGCCCAGCGGGAGGGCAGATACGCAGTATTTT. Translating gives CATSRPSGRADTQYF.

This chain connects TRBV4-2 to TRBJ2-5, with D possibly matching TRBD1 (6 bases). V lost 0 bases, J lost 7 bases, and 12 bases lay in between. Germline V gene sequence: CDR1 LGHNA, CDR2 YNFKEQ. The CDR3 is made up of 14 amino acids. The CDR3: CASSQEDSGGTQYF. The CDR3 region has the DNA TGTGCCAGCAGCCAAGAGGACAGTGGGGGGACCCAGTACTTC.

The chain links TRBV5-1 to TRBJ1-2; possible D gene TRBD1, 6 bases. The V gene lost 0 bases and the J gene lost 2 bases, with 11 bases spanning the gap. The CDR3 loop spans 15 amino acids. Germline V gives CDR1 SGHRS, CDR2 YFSETQ. The CDR3 sequence is CASSLAGDWNYGYTF. The DNA of the CDR3 is TGCGCCAGCAGCTTGGCAGGGGATTGGAACTATGGCTACACCTTC.

The chain carries TRBV30 and TRBJ2-3; TRBD2 aligns across 9 bases. With 4 bases clipped from V and 5 bases from J, the junction kept 16 bases outside the gene matches. Germline values: CDR1 GTSNPN, CDR2 SVGIG (reference sequence). The CDR3 spans 17 residues. The CDR3 region is CAWISASGTMDLDTQYF. In nucleotides, the CDR3 is TGTGCCTGGATTTCAGCTAGCGGGACGATGGATCTAGATACGCAGTATTTT.

This sequence joins TRBV4-2 and TRBJ2-1; D is perhaps TRBD2 (6 bases). V was clipped by 0 bases and J by 2 bases, with 8 bases between them. CDR3 length: 15 residues. Germline lookup yields CDR1 LGHNA and CDR2 YNFKEQ. The CDR3 sequence: CASSQEAGPYNEQFF. CDR3 DNA sequence: TGTGCCAGCAGCCAAGAAGCGGGTCCCTACAATGAGCAGTTCTTC.